This T cell receptor beta chain was obtained from a study of blood T cell repertoires in COVID-19. Study-wide context: Samples of COVID-19 (acute and convalescent) were obtained from the United States, Italy and Spain.

Authors' processing steps: Researchers report that nucleated cell counts were estimated from reference gene primer amplification. The assay was immunoSEQ multiplex PCR, and TCRdb's table has in-frame clones only and misses some. V and J calls and clone size are given by that table; D and trimming were obtained from the DNA. The sample contains some 100,000 clones, roughly 92% of which appear only once. The receptor was derived from a man aged 45-65 years with active COVID-19. Material: peripheral blood.

CDR3 bases: TGTGCCAGCAGCGTAGTAGGAGGGGTCGGTTGGAATGGTGAAGCTTTCTTT. Its translation: CASSVVGGVGWNGEAFF. This chain connects TRBV9 to TRBJ1-1, with D possibly being TRBD1 (5 bases). Germline CDR1 and CDR2: SGDLS and YYNGEE. The CDR3 is 17 residues long. V was clipped by 0 bases and J by 7 bases, with 22 bases between them.